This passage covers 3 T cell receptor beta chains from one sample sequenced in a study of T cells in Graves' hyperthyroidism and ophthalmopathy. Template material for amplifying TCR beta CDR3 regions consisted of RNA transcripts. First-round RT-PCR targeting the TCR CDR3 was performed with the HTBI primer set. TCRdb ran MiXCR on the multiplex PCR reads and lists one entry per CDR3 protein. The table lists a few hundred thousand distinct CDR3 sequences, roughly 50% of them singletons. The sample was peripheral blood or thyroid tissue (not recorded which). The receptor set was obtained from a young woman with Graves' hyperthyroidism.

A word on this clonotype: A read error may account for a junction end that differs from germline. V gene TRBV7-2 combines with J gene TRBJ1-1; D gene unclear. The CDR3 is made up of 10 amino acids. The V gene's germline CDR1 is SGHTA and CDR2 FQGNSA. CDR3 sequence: CASSLAPTGF. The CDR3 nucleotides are TGTGCCAGCAGCTTAGCACCCACTGGGTTT. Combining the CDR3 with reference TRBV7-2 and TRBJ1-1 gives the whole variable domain GAGVSQSPSNKVTEKGKDVELRCDPISGHTALYWYRQSLGQGLEFLIYFQGNSAPDKSGLPSDRFSAERTGGSVSTLTIQRTQQEDSAVYLCASSLAPTGFGQGTRLTVV.

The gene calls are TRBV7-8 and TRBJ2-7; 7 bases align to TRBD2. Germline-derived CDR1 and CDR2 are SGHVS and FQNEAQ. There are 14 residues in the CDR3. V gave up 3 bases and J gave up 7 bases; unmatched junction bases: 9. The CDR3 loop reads CASSFGQPGREQYF. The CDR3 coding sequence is TGTGCCAGCAGCTTCGGCCAACCCGGGAGGGAGCAGTACTTC.

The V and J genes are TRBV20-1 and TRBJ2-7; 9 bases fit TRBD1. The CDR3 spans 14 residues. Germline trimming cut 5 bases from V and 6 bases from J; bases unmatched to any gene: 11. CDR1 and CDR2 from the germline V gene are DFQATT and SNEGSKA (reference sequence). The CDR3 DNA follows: TGCAGTGCTGAGACCGGGACAGGGAACGCCGAGCAGTACTTC. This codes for CSAETGTGNAEQYF.